These 27 T cell receptor beta chains were sequenced from one sample in a study of T cells after yellow fever vaccination. TCRdb itself ran the 5' RACE reads through MiXCR, one entry per CDR3 protein. The sample yields fewer than 400,000 distinct CDR3 sequences, 6% to 8% seen once. This specimen was PBMCs, taken 5 days after the yellow fever booster vaccination. All receptors come from a man younger than 45 who received the YFV17D yellow fever vaccine.

J is TRBJ2-3 and V is TRBV27; D not resolved. CDR3 length: 15 amino acids. Germline V lookup: CDR1 MNHEY, CDR2 SMNVEV (reference sequence). The germline V and J ends were trimmed by 0 bases and 2 bases, with 9 bases remaining between them. The CDR3 DNA follows: TGTGCCAGCAGTTTATCAGTGGGCCCCACAGATACGCAGTATTTT. Protein sequence: CASSLSVGPTDTQYF.

This clonotype was observed at least ten times. This chain joins TRBV30 and TRBJ2-7, with TRBD2 identical over 11 bases. From germline, CDR1 is GTSNPN and CDR2 SVGIG (reference sequence). Trimming cost V 2 bases and J 2 bases; bases outside gene matches: 2. This CDR3 is built from 14 residues. The CDR3 protein is CAWSQLAGAYEQYF. The CDR3 DNA reads TGTGCCTGGAGTCAACTAGCGGGAGCCTACGAGCAGTACTTC.

The rearrangement joins TRBV5-1 to TRBJ2-3; 11 positions agree with TRBD2. Germline V gene data show CDR1 as SGHRS and CDR2 as YFSETQ. The CDR3 contains 16 residues. The junction had 13 bases not matched to a gene; V was cut back by 4 bases and J by 9 bases. The CDR3 sequence is CASSPLAGDQSVTQYF. The CDR3 nucleotides are TGCGCCAGCAGCCCACTAGCGGGAGACCAGTCGGTGACGCAGTATTTT. Full variable domain (missing parts from reference TRBV5-1 and TRBJ2-3): KAGVTQTPRYLIKTRGQQVTLSCSPISGHRSVSWYQQTPGQGLQFLFEYFSETQRNKGNFPGRFSGRQFSNSRSEMNVSTLELGDSALYLCASSPLAGDQSVTQYFGPGTRLTVL.

The chain uses TRBV7-2 and TRBJ2-5; TRBD1 agrees at 8 bases. Losses at the gene ends were 5 bases for V and 1 base for J; bases not matched to a gene: 6. This CDR3 contains 15 residues. The germline V gene encodes CDR1 SGHTA and CDR2 FQGNSA. The CDR3 is CASSRWDRTQETQYF. The CDR3 nucleotides are TGTGCCAGCAGCAGATGGGACAGGACCCAAGAGACCCAGTACTTC.

V and J are TRBV6-1 and TRBJ2-1; 10 bases line up with TRBD1. The V and J ends lost 10 bases and 8 bases, in that order; junction bases with no gene match: 14. Germline CDR1 is MNHNS and CDR2 is SASEGT. CDR3 length equals 15 residues. In DNA form, the CDR3 reads TGTGCCACCCGGACGATGACAGGGGGCATCGATGAGCAGTTCTTC. It specifies CATRTMTGGIDEQFF.

This chain uses TRBV10-3 with TRBJ2-5; TRBD2 agrees at 11 bases. The V segment lost 5 bases and the J segment 5 bases; nucleotides outside the gene matches: 10. This CDR3 comprises 16 residues. CDR1 and CDR2 from the germline V gene are ENHRY and SYGVKD. CDR3 protein: CAISPLAGGPGETQYF. Written as DNA, the CDR3 is TGTGCCATCAGTCCCCTAGCGGGAGGCCCTGGGGAGACCCAGTACTTC.

Many counts were recorded for this clonotype. The chain has TRBV6-1 and TRBJ2-7; TRBD2 matches at 7 bases. The CDR3 contains 16 residues. Germline V gives CDR1 MNHNS, CDR2 SASEGT. Losses at the gene ends were 6 bases for V and 3 bases for J; bases not matched to a gene: 14. CDR3 in amino acids: CASSTSDSGPIYEQYF. In DNA form, the CDR3 reads TGTGCCAGCAGCACAAGCGATAGCGGGCCGATCTACGAGCAGTACTTC.

This sequence joins TRBV7-9 and TRBJ2-1; 12 bases agree with TRBD2. The CDR3 consists of 15 residues. The trim removed 3 bases at V and 10 bases at J, leaving 7 bases unmatched. In germline, CDR1 is SEHNR, CDR2 FQNEAQ (reference sequence). The CDR3 nucleotides are TGTGCCAGCAGCTTGAGCCTAGCGGGGGGGGTGGAGCAGTTCTTC. Translation: CASSLSLAGGVEQFF.

This clonotype was picked up many times. The DNA of the CDR3 is TGTGCCTGGAGTGAATCGGGAGATACGCAGTATTTT. It translates to CAWSESGDTQYF. The chain uses TRBV30 and TRBJ2-3; D remains ambiguous. V was pared by 1 base and J by 5 bases, with 7 bases between. CDR1 is GTSNPN, CDR2 SVGIG, per germline (reference sequence). This CDR3 spans 12 amino acids. Full variable domain (outside the CDR3, taken from reference TRBV30 and TRBJ2-3): SQTIHQWPATLVQPVGSPLSLECTVEGTSNPNLYWYRQAAGRGLQLLFYSVGIGQISSEVPQNLSASRPQDRQFILSSKKLLLSDSGFYLCAWSESGDTQYFGPGTRLTVL.

This clonotype was counted at least ten times. The chain links TRBV7-2 to TRBJ2-1, with 11 bases identical to TRBD2. This CDR3 region has 15 residues. J was trimmed by 5 bases and V by 5 bases; bases with no gene match: 5. CDR1 and CDR2 (germline): SGHTA, FQGNSA. CDR3 DNA: TGTGCCAGCAGCCCGACTAGCGGGGCGAACAATGAGCAGTTCTTC. This sequence encodes CASSPTSGANNEQFF.

This clonotype was observed many times. J is TRBJ1-1 and V is TRBV5-5; D ambiguous. The CDR3 runs 15 residues. CDR1 and CDR2 from the germline V gene are SGHKS and YYEKEE (reference sequence). The ends were cut back, 4 bases at V and 4 bases at J, with 17 bases in the middle. DNA of the CDR3: TGTGCCAGCAGCCAGTACGGGAGGCGGGCCACTGAAGCTTTCTTT. This sequence encodes CASSQYGRRATEAFF. Full variable domain (outside the CDR3, taken from reference TRBV5-5 and TRBJ1-1): DAGVTQSPTHLIKTRGQQVTLRCSPISGHKSVSWYQQVLGQGPQFIFQYYEKEERGRGNFPDRFSARQFPNYSSELNVNALLLGDSALYLCASSQYGRRATEAFFGQGTRLTVV.

In this sample, this clonotype turned up many times. The V and J genes are TRBV4-1 and TRBJ1-2; 9 nucleotides align to TRBD1. Trimming at V came to 0 bases and at J to 9 bases, leaving 8 bases not matched to a gene. Germline CDR1 and CDR2: MGHRA and YSYEKL. There are 15 residues in the CDR3. The CDR3 bases are TGCGCCAGCAGCCAAGATCTTGGGACAGGGATTAGCTACACCTTC. It yields the protein CASSQDLGTGISYTF.

This clonotype has only a few counts. The CDR3 sequence is CATSDRRGTEAFF. The CDR3 bases are TGTGCCACCAGTGATCGGAGAGGCACTGAAGCTTTCTTT. The chain employs TRBV24-1 and TRBJ1-1; D uncertain. CDR1 is KGHDR and CDR2 is SFDVKD in the germline V gene. CDR3 length: 13 residues. Trimming took off 3 bases at V and 4 bases at J, with 8 bases between the two ends.

This clonotype has a handful of counts. The rearrangement joins TRBV7-9 to TRBJ2-1; 14 nucleotides align to TRBD2. Germline CDR1 reads SEHNR; CDR2 reads FQNEAQ (reference sequence). CDR3 length: 16 amino acids. With V trimmed by 5 bases and J by 10 bases, 10 bases remained unmatched. The CDR3 DNA reads as TGTGCCAGCAGCACTCAGCAGACTAGCGGGAGGGCCGAGCAGTTCTTC. Its protein product is CASSTQQTSGRAEQFF.

This clonotype was recorded at least ten times. This chain links TRBV28 with TRBJ2-3; no firm D call. This CDR3 is built from 13 residues. The germline CDR1 and CDR2 sequences are MDHEN and SYDVKM. V was clipped by 6 bases and J by 3 bases, with 10 bases between them. Written as DNA, the CDR3 is TGTGCCAGCAGCCCGCCTTTGACAGATACGCAGTATTTT. It translates to CASSPPLTDTQYF.

This clonotype was seen at least ten times. This chain uses TRBV5-1 with TRBJ2-7, with D tentatively TRBD1 (6 bases). The V end was cut by 3 bases, the J end by 0 bases, with 16 bases between. The CDR3 contains 16 residues. Germline CDR1 and CDR2: SGHRS and YFSETQ. For the CDR3, the DNA is TGCGCCAGCAGCTGGGACGGTAGGACAGACTCCTACGAGCAGTACTTC. Translating gives CASSWDGRTDSYEQYF.

The rearrangement uses TRBV4-2 and TRBJ1-5; the match to TRBD1 covers 8 bases. Trimming cost V 3 bases and J 9 bases; bases outside gene matches: 13. Germline lookup yields CDR1 LGHNA and CDR2 YNFKEQ. This CDR3 contains 16 residues. CDR3 in amino acids: CASSQTSGTGIAPQHF. Written as DNA, the CDR3 is TGTGCCAGCAGCCAGACTTCCGGGACAGGAATAGCGCCCCAGCATTTT.

This clonotype was counted ten times or more. The genes are TRBV12-3 or TRBV12-4 and TRBJ2-3, with 7 bases aligning to TRBD1. V trimming: 5 bases; J trimming: 3 bases; junction bases outside the gene matches: 8. The CDR3 sequence is 15 residues long. CDR3 DNA: TGTGCCAGCAGTCGCCAGACAGGGAAAACAGATACGCAGTATTTT. This codes for CASSRQTGKTDTQYF.

This clonotype was observed a handful of times. The rearrangement joins TRBV3-1 to TRBJ2-4, with 9 bases identical to TRBD1. From germline, CDR1 is LGHDT and CDR2 YNNKEL (reference sequence). The CDR3 is 18 amino acids. V gave up 8 bases and J gave up 1 base; unmatched junction bases: 15. For the CDR3, the DNA is TGTGCCAGCTCCCAACTGACAGGGGGGAGGGTGGCCAAAAACATTCAGTACTTC. Its translation is CASSQLTGGRVAKNIQYF.

This clonotype was detected ten times or more. The chain carries TRBV7-8 and TRBJ1-6; D uncertain. The ends were cut back, 4 bases at V and 8 bases at J, with 18 bases in the middle. Germline V lookup: CDR1 SGHVS, CDR2 FQNEAQ. The CDR3 length is 16 residues. CDR3: CASSSFRTRVDSPLHF. CDR3 bases: TGTGCCAGCAGCTCATTCCGGACGCGAGTGGATTCACCCCTCCACTTT.

The chain is built from TRBV20-1 and TRBJ1-5, with D possibly matching TRBD1 (5 bases). Germline V gene lookup returns CDR1 DFQATT and CDR2 SNEGSKA (reference sequence). V was shortened by 4 bases and J by 1 base, with 17 bases between the two germline ends. The CDR3 has 16 residues. The CDR3 DNA sequence: TGCAGTGCTAAAGTTATGGGGACGGAGAGCAATCAGCCCCAGCATTTT. Amino acid sequence: CSAKVMGTESNQPQHF.

In its sample, this clonotype was seen a few times. The chain carries TRBV4-3 and TRBJ2-6; D remains unclear. The CDR3 is made up of 16 amino acids. Trimming took 4 bases from V and 3 from J, leaving 13 bases between them. Looked up from germline, CDR1 is LGHNA and CDR2 is YSLEER. As DNA, the CDR3 is TGCGCCAGCAGCCCCGGTCCAGGAGATGGGGCCAACGTCCTGACTTTC. Its protein is CASSPGPGDGANVLTF.

CDR3 bases: TGTGCCAGCAGTTCTACTAGCACAGATACGCAGTATTTT. Its protein is CASSSTSTDTQYF. The V gene is TRBV27, the J gene TRBJ2-3; no reliable D call. CDR3 size: 13 residues. The germline gives CDR1 MNHEY, CDR2 SMNVEV (reference sequence). V was clipped by 4 bases and J by 0 bases, with 5 bases between them.

A few counts support this clonotype. The genes are TRBV6-2 or TRBV6-3 and TRBJ2-7; D possibly corresponds to TRBD1 (6 bases). The CDR3 length is 16 residues. CDR1 and CDR2 (germline): MNHEY, SVGEGT. The V and J ends lost 2 bases and 2 bases respectively, with 16 bases between them. The CDR3 is CASSYGGHSNTYEQYF. The CDR3 coding sequence is TGTGCCAGCAGTTACGGGGGACACTCAAACACCTACGAGCAGTACTTC.

This clonotype has ten or more counts. The chain's CDR3 is CASRQTGAKNIQYF. The CDR3 DNA sequence: TGTGCCAGCAGGCAGACAGGAGCCAAAAACATTCAGTACTTC. The chain is built from TRBV12-3 or TRBV12-4 and TRBJ2-4, with D perhaps TRBD1 (6 bases). The V gene lost 6 bases and the J gene lost 0 bases, with 9 bases spanning the gap. The CDR3 spans 14 residues.

At least ten counts were recorded for this clonotype. The chain has TRBV6-2 or TRBV6-3 and TRBJ2-1; D gene ambiguous. The CDR3 spans 15 residues. The germline gives CDR1 MNHEY, CDR2 SVGEGT. V lost 10 bases to trimming and J lost 6 bases, with 22 bases between them. The CDR3 reads CATEIGAALFNEQFF. The CDR3 DNA reads as TGTGCCACCGAGATAGGTGCAGCCTTGTTCAATGAGCAGTTCTTC.

Many counts were recorded for this clonotype. This sequence joins TRBV7-9 and TRBJ2-7, with a tentative D call TRBD2 (5 bases). The CDR3 length is 14 residues. Germline CDR1 and CDR2: SEHNR and FQNEAQ (reference sequence). The V end was cut by 1 base, the J end by 5 bases, with 12 bases between. In DNA form, the CDR3 reads TGTGCCAGCAGCTTAGACCGGGGAACGCACGAGCAGTACTTC. It is translated as CASSLDRGTHEQYF.